A selection of T cell receptor beta chains follows, all from one sample in a study of T cell changes during pregnancy in multiple sclerosis. Data came from immunoSEQ multiplex PCR; TCRdb stores just in-frame clones and leaves some out. This table holds tens of thousands of clones, about 93% found once. Sequenced material: CD8+ T cells from peripheral blood mononuclear cells, taken in the third trimester of pregnancy. These receptors originate from a female donor with multiple sclerosis, enrolled in a pregnancy study. The CDR3 runs from the conserved cysteine through the conserved F or W.

V gene	CDR3 protein
TRBV9	CASSPQVSSSYEQYF
TRBV27	CASSLSAGPLEQYF
TRBV27	CASSLGQGIDEQYF
TRBV5-5	CASSWESGVEAFF
TRBV29-1	CSVEDRRETQYF
TRBV7-6	CASSLAAGASSYEQYF
TRBV9	CASSREGDRQWIDTQYF
TRBV4-2	CASSQESAARNQPQHF
TRBV4-2	CASSLGSNEQFF
TRBV7-9	CAASPLSNEKLFF
TRBV7-9	CASSPGGGAYGYTF
TRBV5-5	CASSLGRETQYF
TRBV28	CASSFWRELSYEQYF
TRBV27	CASRQGVPNEKLFF
TRBV7-2	CASSSRDRGRVENGELFF
TRBV7-2	CASRPGQVSNTEAFF
TRBV4-1	CASSRDRGRTEAFF
TRBV5-4	CASSLLAGDNSPLHF
TRBV4-2	CASSQEEGGSSYNEQFF
TRBV11-1	CASSRPTQTLTGQRYEQYF
TRBV27	CASSFEGGRENEQFF
TRBV7-9	CASSLARLGRGEQFF
TRBV9	CASSVEDSGRLAKNIQYF
TRBV11-3	CASSLAGGLYEQYF
TRBV10-2	CASSESMEGLYTEAFF
TRBV4-3	CASSQETGGSYNEQFF
TRBV7-9	CASSWDSVSGEQYF
TRBV7-9	CASSFNSYEQYF
TRBV7-9	CASSTLAGLYEQYF
TRBV19	CASGRRNTGELFF
TRBV4-1	CASSLRPKEGATEAFF
TRBV5-5	CASSLRPWTGALETQYF
TRBV4-3	CASSQKTSGEQYF
TRBV19	CAVQGPEKLFF
TRBV12-5	CASGLTTGTEAFF
TRBV19	CASTPPGLAGAGSYNEQFF
TRBV14	CASSQDVASRYNNEQFF
TRBV9	CASSPQGGGTGGFYEQYF
TRBV7-6	CASSVSPTLEAFF
TRBV27	CASSLGSGSLEQYF
TRBV6-4	CASSGTSGGTDTQYF
TRBV19	CASSIATGPDYEQYF
TRBV7-9	CASSPGLAGGEETQYF
TRBV14	CASSPAGSEAFF
TRBV18	CASSRQEWNTEAFF
TRBV27	CASSLAGEGNEQFF
TRBV19	CASSIQGRNEQYF
TRBV27	CASSSSAPRVTTYEQYF
TRBV15	CATSITGGGNQPQHF
TRBV2	CASSESPGSGNTIYF
TRBV9	CASSVVTSGYNEQFF
TRBV7-3	CASSSSGGTDTQYF
TRBV29-1	CSAGTDYGYTF
TRBV28	CASSQEMTDRVGYGYTF
TRBV5-1	CASSYRGGGGNEQFF